Shown below are 15 T cell receptor beta chains from a single sample sequenced in a study of T-cell memory formation after mild COVID-19 (TCRdb year 2021). Libraries came from 5' RACE. Instrument used: Illumina NovaSeq 6000. In TCRdb, the public reads were trimmed at Q25 with fastp and aligned with MiXCR, with productive beta chains retained. For every CDR3 protein sequence, its rows merge into one entry that carries the most common genes and DNA. For this sample the table gives approximately 490,000 distinct CDR3 sequences, of which approximately 20% were detected only once. Under 15% of the sample is taken by the ten largest. Input material: PBMCs or a T cell subset sorted from them (not recorded which). All receptors come from an adult woman who had mild COVID-19 (a few samples of this study predate the infection). The sample titles of this study are shuffled in the database, so cell type and time point are left out; the donor was told from shared clones.

This clonotype was detected ten times or more. This chain uses TRBV7-6 with TRBJ2-3; 10 bases line up with TRBD2. Germline loops: CDR1 SGHVS, CDR2 FNYEAQ. The CDR3 covers 15 residues. Trimming removed 5 bases from V and 3 bases from J; junction bases left unmatched: 5. This chain's CDR3 is CASSPLAGRTDTQYF. CDR3 bases: TGTGCCAGCAGCCCACTAGCGGGAAGAACAGATACGCAGTATTTT.

The V call is TRBV30, the J call TRBJ2-5, with a tentative D call TRBD1 (6 bases). The germline CDR1 and CDR2 sequences are GTSNPN and SVGIG (reference sequence). The V and J ends lost 3 bases and 5 bases respectively, with 13 bases between them. The CDR3 sequence is 13 residues long. The CDR3: CAWSHTGLETQYF. CDR3 in DNA: TGTGCCTGGAGCCATACAGGGCTGGAGACCCAGTACTTC.

This chain links TRBV11-2 with TRBJ2-6; D is undetermined. Per germline, CDR1 SGHAT and CDR2 FQNNGV. Between the trimmed V and J ends, which lost 10 bases and 4 bases, there was a span of 11 bases. This CDR3 comprises 13 residues. CDR3 sequence reads: CATNDPGANVLTF. The CDR3 DNA follows: TGTGCCACCAATGACCCCGGGGCCAACGTCCTGACTTTC.

This clonotype has only a few counts. The V and J genes are TRBV6-5 and TRBJ1-2; D gene unclear. This CDR3 region has 9 residues. Germline-derived CDR1 and CDR2 are MNHEY and SVGAGI. Deletions cut 4 bases from V and 13 bases from J, with 7 bases between. CDR3 sequence (DNA): TGTGCCAGCAGTTTACCTCCCACCTTC. Translation: CASSLPPTF.

In this sample, this clonotype turned up many times. The rearrangement uses TRBV5-1 and TRBJ2-1; D remains unclear. This CDR3 has 14 amino acids. The V end lost 0 bases, the J end lost 0 bases, and 4 bases lay between the germline ends. Per germline, CDR1 SGHRS and CDR2 YFSETQ. The DNA of the CDR3 is TGCGCCAGCAGCTTGGAATCCTCCTACAATGAGCAGTTCTTC. Its protein product is CASSLESSYNEQFF.

This sequence joins TRBV12-3 or TRBV12-4 and TRBJ1-1; 8 bases map to TRBD1. With 5 bases clipped from V and 0 bases from J, the junction kept 5 bases outside the gene matches. There are 15 residues in the CDR3. CDR3 sequence reads: CASSLRTGLNTEAFF. The CDR3 DNA reads TGTGCCAGCAGTCTACGGACAGGGCTGAACACTGAAGCTTTCTTT.

V usage is TRBV7-2 and J usage is TRBJ1-5; 12 nucleotides align to TRBD1. Germline loops: CDR1 SGHTA, CDR2 FQGNSA. The V gene end was trimmed by 4 bases and the J gene end by 7 bases; junction bases not matched to a gene: 8. There are 16 residues in the CDR3. CDR3 nucleotide sequence: TGTGCCAGCAGCTCTCCGGGACAGGGGGCGAGACAGCCCCAGCATTTT. Residues: CASSSPGQGARQPQHF.

There are many counts of this clonotype. The chain carries TRBV18 and TRBJ2-3; D is uncertain. Trimming stripped 4 bases from V and 6 bases from J, with 11 bases between. This CDR3 region has 13 residues. The V gene's germline CDR1 is KGHSH and CDR2 LQKENI. The CDR3 spells CASSQAGSDTQYF. DNA for the CDR3: TGTGCCAGCTCACAAGCCGGAAGTGATACGCAGTATTTT.

V gene TRBV24-1 combines with J gene TRBJ1-2, with TRBD1 matching over 9 bases. The J segment lost 7 bases and the V segment lost 3 bases, leaving 5 bases of the junction unmatched. Germline-derived CDR1 and CDR2 are KGHDR and SFDVKD. The length of the CDR3 is 14 residues. In DNA, the CDR3 is TGTGCCACCAGTGATCGGGACAGGGTCGCTGGCTACACCTTC. This translates into CATSDRDRVAGYTF.

In this sample, this clonotype turned up a few times. This rearrangement joins TRBV2 to TRBJ2-7; 9 positions agree with TRBD1. CDR1 SNHLY and CDR2 FYNNEI come from the germline V gene. This CDR3 has 14 amino acids. The junction had 4 bases not matched to a gene; V was cut back by 7 bases and J by 0 bases. CDR3 sequence: CASTGTGNSYEQYF. The CDR3 DNA sequence: TGTGCCAGCACCGGGACAGGGAACTCCTACGAGCAGTACTTC.

This chain connects TRBV19 to TRBJ1-4, with D possibly matching TRBD1 (5 bases). This CDR3 contains 14 residues. V was shortened by 6 bases and J by 7 bases, with 15 bases between the two germline ends. Germline CDR1 reads LNHDA; CDR2 reads SQIVND (reference sequence). CDR3 region: CASRKQVSPEKLFF. Written as DNA, the CDR3 is TGTGCCAGTAGGAAACAGGTGTCGCCTGAAAAACTGTTTTTT.

This clonotype has only a few counts. This sequence joins TRBV9 and TRBJ2-7; tentative D call: TRBD2 (6 bases). Trimming took 4 bases from V and 3 from J, leaving 11 bases between them. Germline V gives CDR1 SGDLS, CDR2 YYNGEE. The CDR3 has 13 amino acids. The CDR3 region has the DNA TGTGCCAGCAGCATAACTAGCAGCTACGAGCAGTACTTC. This translates into CASSITSSYEQYF.

The chain couples TRBV14 to TRBJ2-7; tentatively, D is TRBD1 or TRBD2 (5 bases each). From germline, CDR1 is SGHDN and CDR2 FVKESK. The CDR3 loop spans 17 amino acids. Trimming cost V 1 base and J 3 bases, with 19 bases left between them. In DNA, the CDR3 is TGTGCCAGCAGCCAAGGACAAGTAATCGGGGCAGGCTACGAGCAGTACTTC. Residues: CASSQGQVIGAGYEQYF.

Many counts were recorded for this clonotype. The rearrangement uses TRBV5-1 and TRBJ2-7, with D possibly called TRBD1 or TRBD2 (5 bases each). Germline V gives CDR1 SGHRS, CDR2 YFSETQ. V was shortened by 0 bases and J by 1 base, with 14 bases between the two germline ends. CDR3 length: 16 amino acids. The CDR3 protein is CASSLEPGPGSYEQYF. The CDR3 coding sequence is TGCGCCAGCAGCTTGGAGCCGGGGCCAGGGTCCTACGAGCAGTACTTC.

This chain links TRBV6-5 with TRBJ1-1; possibly TRBD1 for D (6 bases). Looked up from germline, CDR1 is MNHEY and CDR2 is SVGAGI. V shed 8 bases and J shed 5 bases, with 9 bases lying between them. The length of the CDR3 is 11 residues. The CDR3 loop reads CASQGSTEAFF. CDR3 DNA: TGTGCCAGCCAGGGGAGTACTGAAGCTTTCTTT.